This T cell receptor (beta chain) appears in the sequencing data of a study of T cell repertoires in ileal Crohn's disease. This sample's time point: neoterminal ileum biopsy at postoperative endoscopy, about 6 months after surgery. Whole-study findings and limits: Within the first postoperative year, endoscopy came at median approximately 6.3 months.

As for this clone: The antigen is unknown.

Sequencing was performed with immunoSEQ multiplex PCR; in TCRdb, only in-frame clones are kept and a portion is missing. The sample consists of 9,000 to 13,000 clones, approximately 80% of them appearing once. The receptor was isolated from an adult with Crohn's disease. Sample: ileal tissue.

The CDR3 DNA is TGCGCCAGCAGCCCCCAGGTTCGGGACAGGGGGTGGCGAGAGACCCAGTACTTC. Its protein is CASSPQVRDRGWRETQYF. This rearrangement joins TRBV5-1 to TRBJ2-5, with 11 nucleotides matching TRBD1. Germline CDR1 SGHRS, CDR2 YFSETQ. V dropped 4 bases and J dropped 4; count of bases not matched to a gene: 15. This CDR3 region has 18 residues.